This T cell receptor (beta chain) was found in a study of blood T cells in healthy people across ages. Then a second PCR, running roughly 6 to 11 cycles, was carried out with a sample-barcoded 5' primer and a J-beta primer mix. A tag from a template-switch adaptor with 12 random nucleotides marked each cDNA molecule. A single record per CDR3 protein comes from TCRdb applying MiXCR to the 5' RACE reads. The sample lists some 1.4 million distinct CDR3 sequences, around two fifths occurring once. Concerning this clonotype: Its antigen is unidentified.

Between the trimmed V and J ends, which lost 0 bases and 3 bases, there was a span of 12 bases. This CDR3 spans 15 amino acids. Per the germline V gene, CDR1 is DFQATT and CDR2 is SNEGSKA (reference sequence). Study-level findings and limits: It was the long-lived donors that had more naive CD4+ cells and higher diversity than aged donors.

Sample donors were healthy Caucasian individuals that came from Russia, aged about 6 to 100. Isolation recovered at least 6 million PBMCs from every sample. Sequenced input: blood. V and J are TRBV20-1 and TRBJ2-1; possibly TRBD2 for D (6 bases). This clonotype was sampled from a woman younger than 30 in good health. The CDR3 sequence: CSARDRRGVYNEQFF. The CDR3 nucleotides read TGCAGTGCTAGAGATCGGCGGGGAGTCTACAATGAGCAGTTCTTC.